What follows describes a single T cell receptor (beta chain). Its matching antigen is unknown. In the PCR, 60 Vbeta and 13 Jbeta primers were used. Only in-frame clones appear in the TCRdb table, and some are missing; sequencing was by immunoSEQ multiplex PCR. The sample lists over 100,000 clones; over 60% were seen once. The data are from a study of cytomegalovirus exposure and HLA in healthy donors. Study-wide results and caveats: Segments of the TCR beta V type were, in most cases, productive about 90% or about 30% of the time in an earlier analysis.

Germline assignment: CDR1 GTSNPN and CDR2 SVGIG (reference sequence). This CDR3 region has 17 residues. V was cut by 0 bases and J by 2 bases, with 18 bases left in between. What was sequenced was PBMCs. This chain connects TRBV30 to TRBJ2-3, with a weak D call TRBD2 (5 bases). The sequence derives from a female donor in good health and CMV-seronegative. CDR3 DNA: TGTGCCTGGAGTGTAAGTGGGAGTTGGAGTACCACAGATACGCAGTATTTT. This sequence encodes CAWSVSGSWSTTDTQYF.